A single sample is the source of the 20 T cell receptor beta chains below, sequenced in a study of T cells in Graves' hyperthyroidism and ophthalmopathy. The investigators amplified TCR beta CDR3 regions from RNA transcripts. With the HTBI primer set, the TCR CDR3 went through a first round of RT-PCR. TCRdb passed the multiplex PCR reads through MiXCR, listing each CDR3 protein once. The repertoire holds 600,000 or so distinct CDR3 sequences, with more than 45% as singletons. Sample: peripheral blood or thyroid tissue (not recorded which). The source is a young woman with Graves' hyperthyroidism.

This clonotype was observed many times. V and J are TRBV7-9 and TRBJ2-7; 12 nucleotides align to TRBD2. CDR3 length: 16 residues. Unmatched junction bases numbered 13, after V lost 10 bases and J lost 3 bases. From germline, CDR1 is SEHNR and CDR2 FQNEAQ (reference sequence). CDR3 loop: CATGGPSGRAVYEQYF. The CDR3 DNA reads TGTGCCACCGGAGGGCCTAGCGGGAGGGCCGTCTACGAGCAGTACTTC.

The CDR3 nucleotides are TGCAGTGCTTACGGGGGAAGCAATCAGCCCCAGCATTTT. It encodes CSAYGGSNQPQHF. The chain links TRBV29-1 to TRBJ1-5, with D possibly being TRBD1 (5 bases). The CDR3 totals 13 residues. The germline gives CDR1 SQVTM, CDR2 ANQGSEA.

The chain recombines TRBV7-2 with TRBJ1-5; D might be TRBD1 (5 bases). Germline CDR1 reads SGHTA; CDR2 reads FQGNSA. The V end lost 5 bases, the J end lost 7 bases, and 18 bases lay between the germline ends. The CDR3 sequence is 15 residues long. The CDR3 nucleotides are TGTGCCAGCAGCCGTATAGGGACTACCGGGCAGCCCCAGCATTTT. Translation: CASSRIGTTGQPQHF.

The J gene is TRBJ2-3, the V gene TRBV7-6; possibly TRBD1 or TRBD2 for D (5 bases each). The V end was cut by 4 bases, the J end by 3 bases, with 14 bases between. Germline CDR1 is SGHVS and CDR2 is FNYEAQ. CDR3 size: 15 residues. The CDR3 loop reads CASSSPTGTTDTQYF. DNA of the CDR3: TGTGCCAGCAGCTCTCCCACGGGGACGACAGATACGCAGTATTTT.

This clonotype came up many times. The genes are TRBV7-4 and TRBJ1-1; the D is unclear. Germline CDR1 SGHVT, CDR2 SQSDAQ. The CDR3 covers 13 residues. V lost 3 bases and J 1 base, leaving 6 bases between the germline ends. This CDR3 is CASSFHWNTEAFF. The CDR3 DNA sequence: TGTGCCAGCAGCTTCCACTGGAACACTGAAGCTTTCTTT.

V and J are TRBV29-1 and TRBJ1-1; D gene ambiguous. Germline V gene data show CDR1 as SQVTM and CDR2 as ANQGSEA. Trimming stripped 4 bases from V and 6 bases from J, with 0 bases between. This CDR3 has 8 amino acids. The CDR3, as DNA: TGCAGCGTTGCTGAAGCTTTCTTT. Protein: CSVAEAFF.

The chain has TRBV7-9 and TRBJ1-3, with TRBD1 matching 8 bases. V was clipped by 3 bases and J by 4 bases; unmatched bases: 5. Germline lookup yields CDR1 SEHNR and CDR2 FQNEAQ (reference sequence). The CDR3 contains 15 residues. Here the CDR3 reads CASSLDRAMGNTIYF. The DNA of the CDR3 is TGTGCCAGCAGCTTGGACAGGGCCATGGGAAACACCATATATTTT.

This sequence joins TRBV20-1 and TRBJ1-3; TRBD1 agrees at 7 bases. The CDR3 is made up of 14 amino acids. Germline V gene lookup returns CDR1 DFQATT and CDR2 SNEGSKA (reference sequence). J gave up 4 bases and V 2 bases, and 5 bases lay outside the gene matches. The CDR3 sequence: CSARRTGVGNTIYF. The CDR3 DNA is TGCAGTGCTAGAAGAACAGGGGTCGGAAACACCATATATTTT.

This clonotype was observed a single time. The CDR3 nucleotides are TGTGCCAGCAGTTGGACAGGGGTTCTCTATGGCTACACCTTC. It specifies CASSWTGVLYGYTF. V and J are TRBV2 and TRBJ1-2, with TRBD1 matching 9 bases. Unmatched junction bases numbered 5, after V lost 5 bases and J lost 4 bases. Germline CDR1 SNHLY, CDR2 FYNNEI. CDR3 length equals 14 residues.

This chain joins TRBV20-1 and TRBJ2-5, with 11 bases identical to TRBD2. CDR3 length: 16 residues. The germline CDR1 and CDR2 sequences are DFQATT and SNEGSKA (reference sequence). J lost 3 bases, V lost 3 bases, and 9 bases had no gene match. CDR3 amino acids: CSARGETSGREETQYF. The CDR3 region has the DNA TGCAGTGCTAGGGGCGAAACTAGCGGGAGAGAAGAGACCCAGTACTTC.

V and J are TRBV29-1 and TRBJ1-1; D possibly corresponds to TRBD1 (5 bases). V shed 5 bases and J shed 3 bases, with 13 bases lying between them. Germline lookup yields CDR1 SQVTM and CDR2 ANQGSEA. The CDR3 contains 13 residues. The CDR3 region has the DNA TGCAGCGTTTGGAGGGGATGGGACACTGAAGCTTTCTTT. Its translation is CSVWRGWDTEAFF.

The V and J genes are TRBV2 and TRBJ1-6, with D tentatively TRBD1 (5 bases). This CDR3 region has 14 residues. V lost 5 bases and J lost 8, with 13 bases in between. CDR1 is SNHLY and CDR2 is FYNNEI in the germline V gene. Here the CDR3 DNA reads TGTGCCAGCAGTTTTGGGGTCAGGGATTCACCCCTCCACTTT. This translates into CASSFGVRDSPLHF.

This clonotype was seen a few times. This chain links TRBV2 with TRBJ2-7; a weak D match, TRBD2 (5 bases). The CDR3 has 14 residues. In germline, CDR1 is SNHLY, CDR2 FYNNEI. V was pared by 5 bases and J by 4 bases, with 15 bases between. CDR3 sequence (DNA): TGTGCCAGCAGTTACCGGATCAGAGGGTACGAGCAGTACTTC. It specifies CASSYRIRGYEQYF.

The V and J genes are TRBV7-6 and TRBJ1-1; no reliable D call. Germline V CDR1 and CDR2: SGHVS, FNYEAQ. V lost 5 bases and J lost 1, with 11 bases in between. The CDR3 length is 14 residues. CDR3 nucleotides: TGTGCCAGCAGCCAGAGTGGGCAGAACACTGAAGCTTTCTTT. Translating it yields CASSQSGQNTEAFF.

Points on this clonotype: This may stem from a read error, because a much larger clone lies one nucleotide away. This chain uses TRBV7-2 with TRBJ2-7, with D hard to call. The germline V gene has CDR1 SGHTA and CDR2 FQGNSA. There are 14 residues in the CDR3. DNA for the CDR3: TGTGGCAGCAGCCAGCTGGGCCTGGAGTACGAGCAGTACTTC. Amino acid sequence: CGSSQLGLEYEQYF.

Here the CDR3 reads CAIGQADNQPQHF. The CDR3 DNA reads as TGTGCCATAGGACAGGCGGACAATCAGCCCCAGCATTTT. The chain combines TRBV10-3 with TRBJ1-5; 7 bases match TRBD1. The junction had 5 bases not matched to a gene; V was cut back by 9 bases and J by 3 bases. The CDR3 is 13 amino acids. CDR1 and CDR2 (germline): ENHRY, SYGVKD.

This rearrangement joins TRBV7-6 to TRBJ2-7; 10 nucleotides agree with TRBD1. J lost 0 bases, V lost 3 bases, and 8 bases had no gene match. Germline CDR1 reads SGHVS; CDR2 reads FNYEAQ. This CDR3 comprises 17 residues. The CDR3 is CASSLARDRGSSYEQYF. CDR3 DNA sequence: TGTGCCAGCAGCTTGGCCCGGGACAGGGGATCCTCCTACGAGCAGTACTTC.

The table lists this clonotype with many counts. The CDR3 region has the DNA TGTGCCACCAGTGGGACAGGGGAGAGGGATGGCTACACCTTC. Its protein is CATSGTGERDGYTF. This sequence joins TRBV24-1 and TRBJ1-2; 9 nucleotides match TRBD1. The ends lost 5 bases at V and 6 bases at J; junction bases unmatched: 6. Germline CDR1 and CDR2: KGHDR and SFDVKD. The CDR3 has 14 amino acids.

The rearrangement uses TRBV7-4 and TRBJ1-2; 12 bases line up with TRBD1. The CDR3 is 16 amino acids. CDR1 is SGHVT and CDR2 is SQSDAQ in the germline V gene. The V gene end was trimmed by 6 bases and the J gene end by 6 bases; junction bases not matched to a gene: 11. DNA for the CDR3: TGTGCCAGCAGTTCCCGGTGGGACAGGGGGCAGGATGGCTACACCTTC. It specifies CASSSRWDRGQDGYTF.

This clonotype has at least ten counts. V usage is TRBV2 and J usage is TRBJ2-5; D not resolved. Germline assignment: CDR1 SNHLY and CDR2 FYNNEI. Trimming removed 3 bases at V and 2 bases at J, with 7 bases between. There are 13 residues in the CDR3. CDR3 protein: CASSDNGQETQYF. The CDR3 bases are TGTGCCAGCAGTGATAACGGACAAGAGACCCAGTACTTC. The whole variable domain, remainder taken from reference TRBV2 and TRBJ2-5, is EPEVTQTPSHQVTQMGQEVILRCVPISNHLYFYWYRQILGQKVEFLVSFYNNEISEKSEIFDDQFSVERPDGSNFTLKIRSTKLEDSAMYFCASSDNGQETQYFGPGTRLLVL.